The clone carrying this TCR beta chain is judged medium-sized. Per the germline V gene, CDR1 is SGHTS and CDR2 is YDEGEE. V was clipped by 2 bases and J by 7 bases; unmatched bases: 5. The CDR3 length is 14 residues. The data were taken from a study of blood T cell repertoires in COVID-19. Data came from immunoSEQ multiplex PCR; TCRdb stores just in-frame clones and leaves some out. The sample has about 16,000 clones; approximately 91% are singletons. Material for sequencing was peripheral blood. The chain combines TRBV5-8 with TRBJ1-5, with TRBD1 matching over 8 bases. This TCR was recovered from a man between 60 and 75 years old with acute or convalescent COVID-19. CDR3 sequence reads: CASSLGQGEQPQHF. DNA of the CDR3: TGTGCCAGCAGCTTAGGACAGGGCGAGCAGCCCCAGCATTTT.